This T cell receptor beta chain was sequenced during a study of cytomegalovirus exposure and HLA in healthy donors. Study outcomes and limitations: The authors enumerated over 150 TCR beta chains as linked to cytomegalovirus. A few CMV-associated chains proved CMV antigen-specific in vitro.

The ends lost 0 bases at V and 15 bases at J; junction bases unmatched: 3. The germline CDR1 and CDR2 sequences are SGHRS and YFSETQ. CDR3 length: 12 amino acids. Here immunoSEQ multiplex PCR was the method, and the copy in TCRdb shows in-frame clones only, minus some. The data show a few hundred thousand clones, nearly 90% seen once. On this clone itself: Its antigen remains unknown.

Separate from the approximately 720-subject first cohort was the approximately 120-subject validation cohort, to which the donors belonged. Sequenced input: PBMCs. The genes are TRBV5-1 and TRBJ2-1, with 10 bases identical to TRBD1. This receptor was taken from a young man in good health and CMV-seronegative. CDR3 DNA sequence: TGCGCCAGCAGCTTGGAAGGGACAGGGGCGTTCTTC. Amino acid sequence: CASSLEGTGAFF.